This entry features one T cell receptor (beta chain) sequence. Its matching antigen is unknown. The CDR3 sequence is 17 residues long. The germline V gene has CDR1 SGHKS and CDR2 YYEKEE (reference sequence). Synthesis of TCR beta cDNA relied on 5'RACE template switching carrying UMIs. TCRdb processed the 5' RACE reads again and assigns one entry to each CDR3 protein, with no DNA. The repertoire table contains roughly 280,000 distinct CDR3 sequences. This sample was included in a study of T cells expressing NK-cell markers. The overall study: Investigators obtained TCR beta repertoires from sorted CD3+CD56+NKG2C+, CD3+CD56+NKG2C- and CD3+CD56-NKG2C+ T cells.

Broader study findings: Similarly, these clonotypes led the CD3+CD56-NKG2C+ fraction as well in a few donors. The study found dominant NKG2C+ clonotypes at about 1.0-7.0% of CD8+ T cells in about six donors.

The genes are TRBV5-5 and TRBJ2-4; checking the TCRdb D call of TRBD1 is not possible without DNA. Input material: blood T cells: a sorted CD56 or NKG2C T cell subset, CD4+ or CD8+ T cells, or bulk PBMC T cells (not recorded which). The sequence derives from a man younger than 35 in good health. The CDR3 sequence is CASSLVMKQGKIYIQYF.